This is a list of T cell receptor beta chains from one sample in a study of blood T cell repertoires in COVID-19. Some clones are missing from TCRdb's copy, which holds only in-frame ones; the method was immunoSEQ multiplex PCR. The data hold approximately 150,000 clones, with around 82% observed a single time. Input material: peripheral blood. The receptors here all came from a woman in her fifties or sixties with acute or convalescent COVID-19. The CDR3 runs from the conserved cysteine through the conserved F or W. Each record gives: clone size, D gene, J gene, V gene, CDR3 DNA, CDR3 protein. D genes are given only for firm matches. Expanded clones get a size class; other rows say once, few or many, or leave the size out.

clone_size: once
d_call: TRBD1
j_call: TRBJ1-1
v_call: TRBV7-2
cdr3_nt: TGTGCCAGCAGCTTAGCCTGGGGACAGGGGAACACTGAAGCTTTCTTT
cdr3_aa: CASSLAWGQGNTEAFF

clone_size: .
d_call: .
j_call: TRBJ2-6
v_call: TRBV7-8
cdr3_nt: TGTGCCAGCAGCTTAGGGACAGTCCTTCGGGCCAACGTCCTGACTTTC
cdr3_aa: CASSLGTVLRANVLTF

clone_size: .
d_call: .
j_call: TRBJ1-2
v_call: TRBV2
cdr3_nt: TGTGCCAGCAGAGCCGAATATGGCTACACCTTC
cdr3_aa: CASRAEYGYTF

clone_size: .
d_call: .
j_call: TRBJ1-2
v_call: TRBV13
cdr3_nt: TGTGCCAGCAGCCCCGGATACAGAATTTGGGATGGCTACACCTTC
cdr3_aa: CASSPGYRIWDGYTF

clone_size: .
d_call: TRBD1
j_call: TRBJ1-1
v_call: TRBV7-2
cdr3_nt: TGTGCCAGCAGCTCCTCCTCAACCGGGACAGGGAGTACTGAAGCTTTCTTT
cdr3_aa: CASSSSSTGTGSTEAFF

clone_size: once
d_call: TRBD1
j_call: TRBJ1-1
v_call: TRBV2
cdr3_nt: TGTGCCAGCAGTGAACAAGCAGGGGGCACTGAAGCTTTCTTT
cdr3_aa: CASSEQAGGTEAFF

clone_size: once
d_call: TRBD1
j_call: TRBJ1-6
v_call: TRBV6-5
cdr3_nt: TGTGCCAGCAGTTCAGGGGGCGTCCCCTATTCACCCCTCCACTTT
cdr3_aa: CASSSGGVPYSPLHF

clone_size: .
d_call: TRBD1
j_call: TRBJ1-1
v_call: TRBV6-2/TRBV6-3
cdr3_nt: TGTGCCAGCAGTTACTACCGGGACAGGGAAGCTTTCTTT
cdr3_aa: CASSYYRDREAFF

clone_size: .
d_call: TRBD1
j_call: TRBJ1-1
v_call: TRBV6-2/TRBV6-3
cdr3_nt: TGTGCCAGCAGTTGGACAGGGGCTGAAGCTTTCTTT
cdr3_aa: CASSWTGAEAFF

clone_size: .
d_call: .
j_call: TRBJ1-6
v_call: TRBV2
cdr3_nt: TGTGCCAGCAGTGGGAGCGACAGCAATTCACCCCTCCACTTT
cdr3_aa: CASSGSDSNSPLHF

clone_size: .
d_call: TRBD2
j_call: TRBJ2-3
v_call: TRBV3-1/TRBV3-2
cdr3_nt: TGTGCCAGCAGCCAACTACTAGCGGGGGGCACAGATACGCAGTATTTT
cdr3_aa: CASSQLLAGGTDTQYF

clone_size: .
d_call: .
j_call: TRBJ2-4
v_call: TRBV4-2
cdr3_nt: TGTGCCAGCAGCCAAGATCCCCCGGGACTGCTAGCCAAAAACATTCAGTACTTC
cdr3_aa: CASSQDPPGLLAKNIQYF

clone_size: .
d_call: .
j_call: TRBJ1-6
v_call: TRBV28
cdr3_nt: TGTGCCAGCAGTAGCCGTCAGACAGCCCAAGATAATTCACCCCTCCACTTT
cdr3_aa: CASSSRQTAQDNSPLHF

clone_size: .
d_call: TRBD1
j_call: TRBJ2-1
v_call: TRBV20-1
cdr3_nt: TGCAGTGCTAGGACAGGGTCTGAGCAGTTCTTC
cdr3_aa: CSARTGSEQFF

clone_size: .
d_call: .
j_call: TRBJ1-1
v_call: TRBV19
cdr3_nt: TGTGCCAGTAGTCCAGGGGAAGTGAACACTGAAGCTTTCTTT
cdr3_aa: CASSPGEVNTEAFF

clone_size: .
d_call: .
j_call: TRBJ1-4
v_call: TRBV5-1
cdr3_nt: TGCGCCAGCAGCTCAAACAGCATAAATGAAAAACTGTTTTTT
cdr3_aa: CASSSNSINEKLFF

clone_size: .
d_call: TRBD1
j_call: TRBJ1-6
v_call: TRBV2
cdr3_nt: TGTGCCAGCAGCCCACAGGGGCCTGGTTCACCCCTCCACTTT
cdr3_aa: CASSPQGPGSPLHF

clone_size: .
d_call: .
j_call: TRBJ2-7
v_call: TRBV2
cdr3_nt: TGTGCCAGCAGAGGGGGGGCGACCTACGAGCAGTACTTC
cdr3_aa: CASRGGATYEQYF

clone_size: .
d_call: .
j_call: TRBJ2-3
v_call: TRBV3-1/TRBV3-2
cdr3_nt: TGTGCCAGCAGCCTAACTCTCCGGAACTCAGGGGCAGATACGCAGTATTTT
cdr3_aa: CASSLTLRNSGADTQYF

clone_size: .
d_call: TRBD1
j_call: TRBJ2-7
v_call: TRBV6-2/TRBV6-3
cdr3_nt: TGTGCCAGCAGTTCACCGGGACAGGGGGCATACGAGCAGTACTTC
cdr3_aa: CASSSPGQGAYEQYF

clone_size: .
d_call: TRBD1
j_call: TRBJ1-1
v_call: TRBV6-6
cdr3_nt: TGTGCCAGCAAGGGACAGGGGGGCACTGAAGCTTTCTTT
cdr3_aa: CASKGQGGTEAFF

clone_size: .
d_call: TRBD1
j_call: TRBJ1-4
v_call: TRBV9
cdr3_nt: TGTGCCAGCAGCGGACAGGGGTCGGATGAAAAACTGTTTTTT
cdr3_aa: CASSGQGSDEKLFF

clone_size: .
d_call: .
j_call: TRBJ2-7
v_call: TRBV11-1
cdr3_nt: TGTGCCAGCAGCCAACAGGGACCCTACGAGCAGTACTTC
cdr3_aa: CASSQQGPYEQYF

clone_size: .
d_call: TRBD1
j_call: TRBJ1-1
v_call: TRBV2
cdr3_nt: TGTGCCAGCAGGGGGGACAGGGGAAGTACTGAAGCTTTCTTT
cdr3_aa: CASRGDRGSTEAFF

clone_size: .
d_call: .
j_call: TRBJ2-7
v_call: TRBV25-1
cdr3_nt: TGTGCCAGCAGTGTCGGAGGGGCGTACGAGCAGTACTTC
cdr3_aa: CASSVGGAYEQYF

clone_size: .
d_call: .
j_call: TRBJ1-2
v_call: TRBV4-2
cdr3_nt: TGTGCCAGCAGCCAAGGGACACCTAACTATGGCTACACCTTC
cdr3_aa: CASSQGTPNYGYTF

clone_size: .
d_call: TRBD1
j_call: TRBJ2-3
v_call: TRBV7-9
cdr3_nt: TGTGCCAGCAGCTTAACAGGGGGCAGAGATACGCAGTATTTT
cdr3_aa: CASSLTGGRDTQYF

clone_size: .
d_call: .
j_call: TRBJ2-5
v_call: TRBV10-3
cdr3_nt: TGTGCCATCAGGAAAGGGGCAGGCGAGACCCAGTACTTC
cdr3_aa: CAIRKGAGETQYF

clone_size: .
d_call: TRBD1
j_call: TRBJ1-6
v_call: TRBV28
cdr3_nt: TGTGCCAGCAGAACAACGACCGGGACAGGGGCATCACCCCTCCACTTT
cdr3_aa: CASRTTTGTGASPLHF

clone_size: .
d_call: TRBD1
j_call: TRBJ2-2
v_call: TRBV7-3
cdr3_nt: TGTGCCAGCAGTCGAGGACAGGGGTCGGCCGGGGAGCTGTTTTTT
cdr3_aa: CASSRGQGSAGELFF

clone_size: .
d_call: TRBD1
j_call: TRBJ1-1
v_call: TRBV5-1
cdr3_nt: TGCGCCAGCAGCTTGGAAAACAGGGGTGAAGCTTTCTTT
cdr3_aa: CASSLENRGEAFF

clone_size: few
d_call: TRBD1
j_call: TRBJ1-2
v_call: TRBV5-6
cdr3_nt: TGTGCCAGCAGCAGCGGGACAGGCAATTTTTTCTATGGCTACACCTTC
cdr3_aa: CASSSGTGNFFYGYTF